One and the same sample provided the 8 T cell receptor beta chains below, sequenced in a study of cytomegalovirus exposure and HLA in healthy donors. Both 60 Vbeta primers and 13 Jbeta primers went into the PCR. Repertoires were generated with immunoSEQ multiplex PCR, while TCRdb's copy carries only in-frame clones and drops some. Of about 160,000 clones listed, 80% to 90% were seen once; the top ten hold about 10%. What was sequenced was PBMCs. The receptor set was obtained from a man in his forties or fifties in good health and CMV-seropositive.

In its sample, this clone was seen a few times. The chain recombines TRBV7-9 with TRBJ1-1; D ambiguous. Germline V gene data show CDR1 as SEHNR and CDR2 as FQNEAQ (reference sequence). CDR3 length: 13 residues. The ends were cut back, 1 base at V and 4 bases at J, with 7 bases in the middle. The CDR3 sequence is CASSLDHSTEAFF. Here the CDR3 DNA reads TGTGCCAGCAGCTTAGATCACAGCACTGAAGCTTTCTTT.

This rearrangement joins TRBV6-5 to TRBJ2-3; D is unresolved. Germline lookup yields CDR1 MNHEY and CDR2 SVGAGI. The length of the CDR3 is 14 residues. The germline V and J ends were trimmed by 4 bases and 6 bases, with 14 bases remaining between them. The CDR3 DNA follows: TGTGCCAGCAGTTTAGCCACGCTTCCGGATACGCAGTATTTT. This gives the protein CASSLATLPDTQYF.

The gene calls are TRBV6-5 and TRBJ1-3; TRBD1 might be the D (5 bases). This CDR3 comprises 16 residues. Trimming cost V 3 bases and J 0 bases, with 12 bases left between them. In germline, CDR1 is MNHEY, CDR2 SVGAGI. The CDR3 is CASSYHRPSSGNTIYF. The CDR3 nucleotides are TGTGCCAGCAGTTATCACAGGCCAAGCTCTGGAAACACCATATATTTT.

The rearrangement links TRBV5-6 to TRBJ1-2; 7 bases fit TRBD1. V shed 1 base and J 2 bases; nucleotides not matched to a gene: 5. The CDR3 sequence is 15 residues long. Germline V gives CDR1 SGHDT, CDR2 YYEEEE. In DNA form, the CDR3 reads TGTGCCAGCAGCTTGTATCCAGGGGGAAACTATGGCTACACCTTC. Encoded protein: CASSLYPGGNYGYTF. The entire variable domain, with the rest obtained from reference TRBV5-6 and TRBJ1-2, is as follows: DAGVTQSPTHLIKTRGQQVTLRCSPKSGHDTVSWYQQALGQGPQFIFQYYEEEERQRGNFPDRFSGHQFPNYSSELNVNALLLGDSALYLCASSLYPGGNYGYTFGSGTRLTVV.

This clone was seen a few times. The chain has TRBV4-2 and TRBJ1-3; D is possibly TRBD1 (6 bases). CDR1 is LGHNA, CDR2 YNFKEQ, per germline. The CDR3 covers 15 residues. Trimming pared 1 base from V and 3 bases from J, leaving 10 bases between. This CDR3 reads CASSQGRGGGNTIYF. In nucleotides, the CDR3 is TGTGCCAGCAGCCAAGGCAGGGGCGGTGGAAACACCATATATTTT.

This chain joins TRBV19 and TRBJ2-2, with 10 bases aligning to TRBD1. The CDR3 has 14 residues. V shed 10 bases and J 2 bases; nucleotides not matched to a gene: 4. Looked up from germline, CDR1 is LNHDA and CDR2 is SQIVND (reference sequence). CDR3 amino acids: CAIGTGVNTGELFF. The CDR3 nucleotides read TGTGCCATCGGGACAGGGGTTAACACCGGGGAGCTGTTTTTT.

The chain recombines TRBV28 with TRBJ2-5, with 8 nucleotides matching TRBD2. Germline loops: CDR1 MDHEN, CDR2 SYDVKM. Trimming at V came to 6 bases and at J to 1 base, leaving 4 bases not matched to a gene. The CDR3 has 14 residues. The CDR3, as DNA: TGTGCCAGCAGCGTCACTAGCGGCCAAGAGACCCAGTACTTC. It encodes CASSVTSGQETQYF.

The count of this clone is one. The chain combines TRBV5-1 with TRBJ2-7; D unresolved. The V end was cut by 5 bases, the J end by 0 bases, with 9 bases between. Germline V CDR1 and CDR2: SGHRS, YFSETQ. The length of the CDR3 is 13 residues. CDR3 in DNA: TGCGCCAGCAGACCCGGTTTCTCCTACGAGCAGTACTTC. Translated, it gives CASRPGFSYEQYF.